This TCR beta chain stems from a study of PD-L1 blockade in urothelial cancer. For the study at large: Men with urothelial cancer arising in the bladder made up about 90% of the roughly 30 patients. Median T cell yield per blood sample was about 150,000 cells.

This clone came up once. At one end the junction does not follow the germline gene, possibly because of a read error. Sample time point: peripheral blood 6 weeks after treatment start. The cohort comprised individuals with locally advanced or metastatic urothelial carcinoma. Sequenced by immunoSEQ multiplex PCR; TCRdb stores in-frame clones only, minus some. The sample contains 120,000 or so clones, about 82% of which appear only once. CDR1 and CDR2 (germline): MNHEY, SVGAGI. The CDR3 spans 15 residues. This chain joins TRBV6-5 and TRBJ1-4; tentatively, D is TRBD1 (5 bases). The sequence was obtained from a man aged 50 to 59 with urothelial cancer. The specimen comprised PBMCs, sampled around atezolizumab (anti-PD-L1) treatment. In nucleotides, the CDR3 is TGTGCCAGCAGTTACTCGTTGCAGGGCAATGGAAAACTGTTTTTT. Translated, it gives CASSYSLQGNGKLFF.